This T cell receptor (beta chain) originates from a study of control samples from healthy donors and cancer patients. Sequencing used immunoSEQ multiplex PCR; TCRdb keeps in-frame clones, though not all of them. The sample holds over 85,000 clones, approximately 95% seen once. Sequenced material: blood. The TCR sequence derives from a woman younger than 45 in good health.

The CDR3 DNA reads TGTGCCAGCAGTTTAATACCAACCGCCGGGGAGCTGTTTTTT. It is translated as CASSLIPTAGELFF. The chain is built from TRBV27 and TRBJ2-2; D is undetermined. Trimming shortened V by 2 bases and J by 6 bases, and 10 bases separated the two germline ends. Germline CDR1 MNHEY, CDR2 SMNVEV (reference sequence). CDR3 length: 14 amino acids.